These T cell receptor beta chains were read from a single sample in a study of cytomegalovirus exposure and HLA in healthy donors. Profiling relied on immunoSEQ multiplex PCR, and the TCRdb table lists in-frame clones only, not all of them. This sample has approximately 140,000 clones; approximately 80% occur once, and the top ten carry around 6.6%. Material: PBMCs. The receptors derive from a woman aged 40 to 49 in good health and CMV-seropositive. Both conserved end residues are part of each CDR3. Fields, in order: V gene, D gene, clone size, J gene, CDR3 DNA, CDR3 protein. The D gene is left open where the match is weak. Clone size is stated in some rows and not others, as once, few, many or a class when expanded.

>TRBV27|-|-|TRBJ2-7
TGTGCCAGCAGTTTAGGGTTAGGGGGTGGAGAGCAGTACTTC
CASSLGLGGGEQYF
>TRBV6-5|-|-|TRBJ1-2
TGTGCCAGCAGGGAGGACAGACAAAACGGTGGCTACACCTTC
CASREDRQNGGYTF
>TRBV19|-|once|TRBJ1-5
TGTGCCAGTAGTAAAAGAGGACAGCCCCAGCATTTT
CASSKRGQPQHF
>TRBV7-2|TRBD1|few|TRBJ1-2
TGTGCCAGCAGCCCTGACAGGGGTCGAGGCTACACCTTC
CASSPDRGRGYTF
>TRBV7-8|-|-|TRBJ1-4
TGTGCCAGCAGCTTATTGGGGAGGTCGGAAAAACTGTTTTTT
CASSLLGRSEKLFF
>TRBV7-8|TRBD1|-|TRBJ1-1
TGTGCCAGCAGCCAGACAGGGGGCGGCAACACTGAAGCTTTCTTT
CASSQTGGGNTEAFF
>TRBV6-5|TRBD2|-|TRBJ2-5
TGTGCCAGCAGCCCCCTCGCGGGAGGGAAGAAGACCCAGTACTTC
CASSPLAGGKKTQYF
>TRBV11-2|-|-|TRBJ2-3
TGTGCCAGCAGCCCCCAGGGCAGGGTGACAGATACGCAGTATTTT
CASSPQGRVTDTQYF
>TRBV7-8|TRBD1|once|TRBJ1-1
TGTGCCAGCAGCTCCCTAAGGGGGCAGACTGAAGCTTTCTTT
CASSSLRGQTEAFF
>TRBV18|TRBD1|-|TRBJ1-1
TGTGCCAGCTCATCACAGACAGACAGGGTTGGGAACACTGAAGCTTTCTTT
CASSSQTDRVGNTEAFF
>TRBV5-6|-|-|TRBJ2-6
TGTGCCAGCAGCCCGGGAGTCTCTGGGGCCAACGTCCTGACTTTC
CASSPGVSGANVLTF
>TRBV5-1|-|-|TRBJ1-1
TGCGCCAGCAGCTTGGGGGCGATAGGGAACACTGAAGCTTTCTTT
CASSLGAIGNTEAFF
>TRBV27|TRBD1|-|TRBJ1-2
TGTGCCAGCAGTTTAAAGGCCGGGGACAGCCTCAGATCAGGCTACACCTTC
CASSLKAGDSLRSGYTF
>TRBV10-3|-|-|TRBJ2-5
TGTGCCATCAGTGACGTTTGGGGGGCAGGGGGGACCCAGTACTTC
CAISDVWGAGGTQYF
>TRBV28|TRBD1|few|TRBJ2-7
TGTGCCAGCAGTCGGGGACAGGGCTACGAGCAGTACTTC
CASSRGQGYEQYF
>TRBV2|TRBD1|-|TRBJ2-5
TGTGCCAGCAGTGCAAGTACAGGGGGAGAGACCCAGTACTTC
CASSASTGGETQYF
>TRBV28|-|-|TRBJ2-7
TGTGCCAGCAGTGTCTCTAGGGAGCAGTACTTC
CASSVSREQYF
>TRBV6-1|-|-|TRBJ2-4
TGTGCCAGCAATCATGCGGGCCTAGCCAAAAACATTCAGTACTTC
CASNHAGLAKNIQYF
>TRBV6-5|TRBD1|-|TRBJ1-6
TGTGCCAGCAGTTACCCGGGACAGGGGGGCCCCCTCCACTTT
CASSYPGQGGPLHF
>TRBV9|TRBD2|-|TRBJ2-7
TGTGCCAGCAGCGTAGATGGCGGGAGTAGCGCCTACGAGCAGTACTTC
CASSVDGGSSAYEQYF
>TRBV27|-|-|TRBJ2-3
TGTGCCAGCAGCGCGGCAGATACGCAGTATTTT
CASSAADTQYF
>TRBV6-5|-|-|TRBJ2-7
TGTGCCAGCAGTTACAGGAGGGACTACGAGCAGTACTTC
CASSYRRDYEQYF
>TRBV7-9|TRBD1|few|TRBJ2-7
TGTTCCAGCAGCTTAGGGACAGGAGGACCTTACGAGCAGTACTTC
CSSSLGTGGPYEQYF
>TRBV7-9|-|-|TRBJ2-1
TGTGCCAGCAGCTATAGGGGTGATAACAATGAGCAGTTCTTC
CASSYRGDNNEQFF
>TRBV6-4|-|-|TRBJ1-2
TGTGCCAGCAGTGACGGGCGGGGTAGGGGCTATGGCTACACCTTC
CASSDGRGRGYGYTF
>TRBV4-1|-|-|TRBJ1-4
TGCGCCAGCAGCCCAGCGTACGGTGCAACTAATGAAAAACTGTTTTTT
CASSPAYGATNEKLFF
>TRBV19|-|few|TRBJ2-7
TGTGCCAGTAGCAACCGGGACTACGAGCAGTACTTC
CASSNRDYEQYF
>TRBV2|TRBD1|-|TRBJ1-2
TGTGCCAGCAGTGGGACTATGACAGGGAACTATGGCTACACCTTC
CASSGTMTGNYGYTF
>TRBV2|-|-|TRBJ2-7
TGTGCCAGCCAACCAGGGTTTGGTGCCGAGCAGTACTTC
CASQPGFGAEQYF
>TRBV6-6|-|-|TRBJ1-1
TGTGCCAGCAGTTACGGGCCTGAAGCTTTCTTT
CASSYGPEAFF
>TRBV19|TRBD2|once|TRBJ2-5
TGTGCCAGTGGGGGAGGGCGAGAGACCCAGTACTTC
CASGGGRETQYF
>TRBV5-1|-|-|TRBJ2-2
TGCGCCAGCAGTCTTAGCGATTCGGGCACCGGGGAGCTGTTTTTT
CASSLSDSGTGELFF
>TRBV29-1|TRBD1|-|TRBJ1-1
TGCAGCGTGGCGGGACAGTTGAACACTGAAGCTTTCTTT
CSVAGQLNTEAFF